This TCR beta chain was identified during a study of cytomegalovirus exposure and HLA in healthy donors. Only a few counts were recorded for this clone. The PCR ran on 60 Vbeta and 13 Jbeta primers. Profiling relied on immunoSEQ multiplex PCR, and the TCRdb table lists in-frame clones only, not all of them. The table lists more than 110,000 clones, about 80% of them singletons. Germline V CDR1 and CDR2: SGHAT, FQNNGV. The CDR3 loop spans 13 amino acids. V lost 0 bases and J 5 bases, leaving 5 bases between the germline ends. The sequenced material came from PBMCs. The sequence derives from a man under 40 in good health and CMV-seropositive. The chain links TRBV11-2 to TRBJ1-5; D unresolved. The CDR3 DNA reads TGTGCCAGCAGCTTAGAACGGGATCAGCCCCAGCATTTT. Translation: CASSLERDQPQHF.